This T cell receptor beta chain stems from a study of breast tumors, draining lymph nodes, adjacent tissues. One entry per CDR3 protein, called by TCRdb with MiXCR from the multiplex PCR reads. The sample carries about 230,000 distinct CDR3 sequences, approximately 31% recorded once. Study-wide results and limits: Data only fit, rather than demonstrated, lymph node origin of most tumor T cells. Tumor TCR diversity was below lymph nodes but above nontumor tissue.

Breast cancer patients provided tissue from their axillary draining lymph nodes. This clonotype was observed at least ten times. Its antigen remains unidentified. Trimming left V 11 bases short and J 15 bases short, with 20 bases between. CDR1 is MNHEY and CDR2 is SVGEGT in the germline V gene. The CDR3 length is 11 residues. The rearrangement uses TRBV6-2 or TRBV6-3 and TRBJ1-5, with D perhaps matching TRBD1 (5 bases). The sequence was obtained from a female donor with breast cancer. Some clones in this sample may be carry-over from other donors' samples. The sample consisted of axillary lymph node tissue. CDR3 sequence (DNA): TGTGCCGTCCGAGGGGTTCCTCTCCGGCATTTT. Its translation is CAVRGVPLRHF.